This T cell receptor (beta chain) comes out of a study of a mutant IDH1 vaccine in newly diagnosed glioma. Study summary: Week 35 brought visit V12, which was followed by visit V13 at week 47. Study-level points and caveats: Immune responses arising from the vaccine appeared in approximately 93% of patients.

Libraries were prepared by immunoSEQ multiplex PCR; TCRdb keeps only in-frame clonotypes and omits some of them. The table records around 60,000 clones, about four fifths of them present only once. Time point denoted: week 35, safety follow-up. Each dose delivered 300 ug of mutant IDH1 20-mer peptide subcutaneously with imiquimod. Donors' newly diagnosed IDH1-mutant WHO grade 3 or 4 astrocytomas lacked nuclear ATRX. V lost 5 bases and J lost 0; bases outside the gene matches: 6. Germline loops: CDR1 SEHNR, CDR2 FQNEAQ (reference sequence). There are 16 residues in the CDR3. Worth noting for this clone: What it binds is not known.

This receptor was identified in a man aged 35-49 years with glioma. The sequenced sample was PBMCs, obtained from a glioma patient whose treatment included an IDH1 peptide vaccine. The chain has TRBV7-9 and TRBJ2-2, with 7 bases fitting TRBD1. Written as DNA, the CDR3 is TGTGCCAGCAGCGGGCGACAGGGATCGAACACCGGGGAGCTGTTTTTT. It specifies CASSGRQGSNTGELFF. Full variable domain (outside the CDR3, taken from reference TRBV7-9 and TRBJ2-2): DTGVSQNPRHKITKRGQNVTFRCDPISEHNRLYWYRQTLGQGPEFLTYFQNEAQLEKSRLLSDRFSAERPKGSFSTLEIQRTEQGDSAMYLCASSGRQGSNTGELFFGEGSRLTVL.